The present T cell receptor beta chain was sequenced within a study of cytomegalovirus exposure and HLA in healthy donors. Study-level results: Listed as cytomegalovirus-associated were over 150 TCR beta chains. A later analysis found common viral pathogens apparently linked to several of the most significant clusters.

Both 60 Vbeta primers and 13 Jbeta primers went into the PCR. Produced via immunoSEQ multiplex PCR; TCRdb's table is partial and in-frame only. The sample carries about 190,000 clones, about four fifths recorded once. With respect to this clone: Its specificity is not known.

The sequencing sample was made of PBMCs. The sequence derives from a boy aged 5-17 years in good health and CMV-seronegative.

Here the CDR3 DNA reads TGTGCCAGCAGCAAAATAGCTTCAGATACGCAGTATTTT. It codes for CASSKIASDTQYF. The chain uses TRBV7-9 and TRBJ2-3; no definite D call. Trimming took 5 bases from V and 4 from J, leaving 10 bases between them. CDR3 length: 13 residues. Germline V gives CDR1 SEHNR, CDR2 FQNEAQ (reference sequence).